This T cell receptor beta chain is from a study of OX40 agonist ivuxolimab in advanced cancers. Generated by immunoSEQ multiplex PCR, the TCRdb table keeps only in-frame clones and is missing some. The sample consists of around 70,000 clones, approximately 82% of them appearing once. The source is an adult with an advanced solid tumor such as melanoma, head and neck, liver or kidney cancer. Material: CD4+ or CD8+ T cells sorted from blood, obtained in a trial of the OX40 agonist ivuxolimab.

The DNA for the CDR3 is TGCGCCAGCAGCCAGGAAGACAGGTCTGGAAACACCATATATTTT. Its translation is CASSQEDRSGNTIYF. The chain carries TRBV4-1 and TRBJ1-3; D might be TRBD1 (6 bases). Trimming pared 3 bases from V and 1 base from J, leaving 10 bases between. The CDR3 loop spans 15 amino acids. CDR1 and CDR2 (germline): MGHRA, YSYEKL.